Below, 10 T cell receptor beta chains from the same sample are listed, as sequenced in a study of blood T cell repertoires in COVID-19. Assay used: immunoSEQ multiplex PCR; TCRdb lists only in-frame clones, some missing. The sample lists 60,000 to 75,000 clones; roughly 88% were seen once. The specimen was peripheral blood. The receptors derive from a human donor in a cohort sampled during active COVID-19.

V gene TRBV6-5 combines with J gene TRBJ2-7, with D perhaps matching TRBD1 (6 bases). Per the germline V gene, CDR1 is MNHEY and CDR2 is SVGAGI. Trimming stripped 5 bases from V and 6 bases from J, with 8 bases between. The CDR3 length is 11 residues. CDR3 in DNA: TGTGCCAGCAGTCCAGGGGTCGAGCAGTACTTC. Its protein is CASSPGVEQYF.

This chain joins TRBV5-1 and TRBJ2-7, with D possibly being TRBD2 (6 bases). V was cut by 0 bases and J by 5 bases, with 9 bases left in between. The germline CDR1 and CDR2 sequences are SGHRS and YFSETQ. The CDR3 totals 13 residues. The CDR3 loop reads CASSLAGSHEQYF. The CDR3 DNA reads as TGCGCCAGCAGCTTGGCCGGGAGCCACGAGCAGTACTTC.

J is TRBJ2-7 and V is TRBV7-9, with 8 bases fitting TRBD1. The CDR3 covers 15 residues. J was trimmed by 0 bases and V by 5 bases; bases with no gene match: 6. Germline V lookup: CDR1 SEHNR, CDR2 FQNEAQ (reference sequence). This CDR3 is CASSPQGVSSYEQYF. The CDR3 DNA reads TGTGCCAGCAGCCCACAGGGGGTCAGCTCCTACGAGCAGTACTTC.

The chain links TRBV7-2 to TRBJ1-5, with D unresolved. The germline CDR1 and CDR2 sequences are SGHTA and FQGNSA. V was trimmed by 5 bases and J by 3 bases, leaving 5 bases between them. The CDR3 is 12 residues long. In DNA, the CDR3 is TGTGCCAGCAGCGACTACAATCAGCCCCAGCATTTT. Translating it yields CASSDYNQPQHF.

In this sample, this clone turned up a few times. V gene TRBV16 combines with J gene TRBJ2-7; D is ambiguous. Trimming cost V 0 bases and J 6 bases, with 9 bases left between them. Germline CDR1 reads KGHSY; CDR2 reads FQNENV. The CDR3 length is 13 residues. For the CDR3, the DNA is TGTGCCAGCAGCCAATCCGCGGAGATCGAGCAGTACTTC. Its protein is CASSQSAEIEQYF.

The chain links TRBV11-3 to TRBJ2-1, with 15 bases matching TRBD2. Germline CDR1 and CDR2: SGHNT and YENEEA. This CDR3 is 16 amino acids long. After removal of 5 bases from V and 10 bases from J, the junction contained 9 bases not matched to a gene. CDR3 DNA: TGTGCCAGCAGCACTTGGACTAGCGGGGGGGAGGGCGAGCAGTTCTTC. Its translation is CASSTWTSGGEGEQFF.

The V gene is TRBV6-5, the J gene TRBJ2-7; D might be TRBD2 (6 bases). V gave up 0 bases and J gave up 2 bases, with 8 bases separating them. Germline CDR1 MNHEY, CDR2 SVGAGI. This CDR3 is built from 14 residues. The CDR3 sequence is CASSYSAGPYEQYF. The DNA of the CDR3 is TGTGCCAGCAGTTACTCGGCGGGGCCCTACGAGCAGTACTTC.

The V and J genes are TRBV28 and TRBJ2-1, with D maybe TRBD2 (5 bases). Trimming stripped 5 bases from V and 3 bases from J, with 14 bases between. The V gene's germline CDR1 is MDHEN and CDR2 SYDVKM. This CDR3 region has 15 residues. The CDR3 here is CASSPSSGDYNEQFF. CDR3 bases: TGTGCCAGCAGTCCTTCTTCCGGGGACTACAATGAGCAGTTCTTC.

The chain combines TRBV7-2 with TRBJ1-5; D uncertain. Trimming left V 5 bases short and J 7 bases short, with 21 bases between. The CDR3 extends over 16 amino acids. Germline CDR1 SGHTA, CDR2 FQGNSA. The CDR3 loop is CASSGGVPVGRQPQHF. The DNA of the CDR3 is TGTGCCAGCAGCGGCGGGGTACCGGTCGGCCGCCAGCCCCAGCATTTT.

The CDR3 loop is CASSMRPGQETQYF. The CDR3 nucleotides read TGTGCCAGCAGTATGCGTCCCGGGCAAGAGACCCAGTACTTC. The genes are TRBV6-5 and TRBJ2-5, with unresolved D. With 5 bases removed from V and 2 bases from J, the gap between germline ends came to 12 bases. The CDR3 runs to 14 residues. The germline gives CDR1 MNHEY, CDR2 SVGAGI.